This record looks at one T cell receptor (beta chain) sequence and its context. Treatment of the sample: randomized to nivolumab then ipilimumab (arm A) or the reverse (arm B). The data belong to a study of sequential checkpoint blockade in melanoma. This table comes from immunoSEQ multiplex PCR, and its TCRdb copy is limited to in-frame clones, with some not included. Here the sample spans about 17,000 clones, around 77% being singletons. With 4 bases removed from V and 8 bases from J, the gap between germline ends came to 8 bases. In germline, CDR1 is SGHAT, CDR2 FQNNGV. This CDR3 region has 12 residues.

The TCR comes from a human donor with melanoma. This specimen was CD8+ T cells sorted from blood (inferred from file names), taken from a patient given nivolumab and ipilimumab in sequence. This chain joins TRBV11-2 and TRBJ1-4; no definite D call. The chain's CDR3 is CASSSGREKLFF. The CDR3 DNA reads as TGTGCCAGCAGCTCGGGTCGGGAAAAACTGTTTTTT.